Below, 12 T cell receptor beta chains from the same sample are listed, as sequenced in a study of CD8 T cells in Susac syndrome. Random hexamers were used to reverse transcribe roughly 0.5 to 1 ug of RNA. Using its own MiXCR run on the immunoSEQ multiplex PCR reads, TCRdb lists one record per CDR3 protein. This table has about 140,000 distinct CDR3 sequences, just under 95% appearing once. Source material: CD4+ T cells from PBMCs. The receptors derive from a human donor with Susac syndrome.

CDR3 DNA sequence: TGTGCCAGCAGCTTAGCCGACGGAAACTATGGCTACACCTTC. Residues: CASSLADGNYGYTF. The chain couples TRBV7-2 to TRBJ1-2; D is unclear. The V end was cut by 0 bases, the J end by 2 bases, with 7 bases between. Per the germline V gene, CDR1 is SGHTA and CDR2 is FQGNSA. The CDR3 is made up of 14 amino acids.

The V call is TRBV5-1, the J call TRBJ2-5; 7 bases fit TRBD1. Germline trimming cut 6 bases from V and 2 bases from J; bases unmatched to any gene: 4. Germline lookup yields CDR1 SGHRS and CDR2 YFSETQ. This CDR3 is 13 amino acids long. CDR3 coding DNA: TGCGCCAGCACCCAGACAGGGCAAGAGACCCAGTACTTC. It yields the protein CASTQTGQETQYF.

The rearrangement links TRBV29-1 to TRBJ2-2; D gene ambiguous. Deletions cut 3 bases from V and 2 bases from J, with 7 bases between. The CDR3 has 13 residues. The germline V gene has CDR1 SQVTM and CDR2 ANQGSEA. In DNA form, the CDR3 reads TGCAGCGTTGAGGGCAGCAACACCGGGGAGCTGTTTTTT. Its translation: CSVEGSNTGELFF.

The CDR3, as DNA: TGTGCCTGGAGTGTCGCTAAGCCAGGGGCGGGTGAAAAACTGTTTTTT. It encodes CAWSVAKPGAGEKLFF. V and J are TRBV30 and TRBJ1-4, with D perhaps TRBD1 (6 bases). V gave up 0 bases and J gave up 7 bases, with 18 bases separating them. CDR1 and CDR2 (germline): GTSNPN, SVGIG (reference sequence). The CDR3 is 16 residues long. Full variable domain (missing parts from reference TRBV30 and TRBJ1-4): SQTIHQWPATLVQPVGSPLSLECTVEGTSNPNLYWYRQAAGRGLQLLFYSVGIGQISSEVPQNLSASRPQDRQFILSSKKLLLSDSGFYLCAWSVAKPGAGEKLFFGSGTQLSVL.

The chain combines TRBV29-1 with TRBJ2-1, with D possibly being TRBD2 (6 bases). CDR1 and CDR2 from the germline V gene are SQVTM and ANQGSEA. V shed 3 bases and J shed 4 bases, with 16 bases lying between them. The CDR3 spans 15 residues. CDR3 DNA: TGCAGCGTTGATGACGGGGGTAGGATTTACAATGAGCAGTTCTTC. Encoded protein: CSVDDGGRIYNEQFF.

This clonotype came up a few times. The chain employs TRBV29-1 and TRBJ2-7, with 11 bases that match TRBD1. Germline assignment: CDR1 SQVTM and CDR2 ANQGSEA. Trimming removed 6 bases from V and 2 bases from J; junction bases left unmatched: 6. The CDR3 spans 14 residues. The CDR3 nucleotides read TGCAGCGTCCAGGGACAGGGGGAGACCTACGAGCAGTACTTC. Protein product: CSVQGQGETYEQYF.

The chain uses TRBV12-3 or TRBV12-4 and TRBJ2-5; 11 bases agree with TRBD2. The CDR3 covers 18 residues. Trimming cost V 7 bases and J 7 bases; bases outside gene matches: 20. The CDR3 reads CASTLAGGASGRGGTQYF. DNA of the CDR3: TGTGCCAGCACCTTAGCGGGGGGGGCTAGCGGGAGAGGAGGGACCCAGTACTTC.

The chain couples TRBV5-1 to TRBJ1-1; weak D call: TRBD1 (6 bases). CDR1 and CDR2 from the germline V gene are SGHRS and YFSETQ. The ends were cut back, 4 bases at V and 1 base at J, with 14 bases in the middle. This CDR3 region has 15 residues. The CDR3 protein is CASSTEQGRNTEAFF. The CDR3 bases are TGCGCCAGCAGCACAGAACAGGGTCGGAACACTGAAGCTTTCTTT.

The genes are TRBV30 and TRBJ1-4; unclear D gene. Trimming left V 1 base short and J 0 bases short, with 9 bases between. CDR1 and CDR2 from the germline V gene are GTSNPN and SVGIG (reference sequence). The length of the CDR3 is 15 residues. Written as DNA, the CDR3 is TGTGCCTGGAGTGCTCTAAGGGCAACTAATGAAAAACTGTTTTTT. Translated, it gives CAWSALRATNEKLFF.

The V gene is TRBV5-4, the J gene TRBJ2-1; 8 bases line up with TRBD1. Trimming cost V 4 bases and J 9 bases; bases outside gene matches: 6. Germline assignment: CDR1 SGHNT and CDR2 YYREEE (reference sequence). This CDR3 spans 13 amino acids. The CDR3 DNA sequence: TGTGCCAGCAGCCTGGACAGGGTCGGTGAGCAGTTCTTC. Its translation is CASSLDRVGEQFF. Supplemented by reference TRBV5-4 and TRBJ2-1, the full variable domain reads ETGVTQSPTHLIKTRGQQVTLRCSSQSGHNTVSWYQQALGQGPQFIFQYYREEENGRGNFPPRFSGLQFPNYSSELNVNALELDDSALYLCASSLDRVGEQFFGPGTRLTVL.

The chain has TRBV7-2 and TRBJ1-2, with TRBD1 matching over 8 bases. With 2 bases clipped from V and 4 bases from J, the junction kept 6 bases outside the gene matches. The CDR3 has 15 amino acids. In germline, CDR1 is SGHTA, CDR2 FQGNSA. CDR3 in DNA: TGTGCCAGCAGCTTAAGTCAGGGGGCCGGCTATGGCTACACCTTC. The encoded protein is CASSLSQGAGYGYTF.

V and J are TRBV20-1 and TRBJ2-5; D ambiguous. Germline V gives CDR1 DFQATT, CDR2 SNEGSKA (reference sequence). V dropped 7 bases and J dropped 2 bases, with 8 bases sitting between them. This CDR3 is 11 amino acids long. CDR3 residues: CSGVFQETQYF. CDR3 coding DNA: TGCAGTGGGGTATTTCAAGAGACCCAGTACTTC.